This T cell receptor beta chain was sequenced for a study of shared clonotypes between healthy human individuals. The method was immunoSEQ multiplex PCR; TCRdb's version includes in-frame clones alone and lacks a portion of them. The sample lists some 1 million clones, around 75% occurring once. With respect to this clone: What it recognizes is unknown.

Points from the study as a whole: Naive subsets usually exceeded memory subsets in estimated richness. It was anticipated that sequencing depth would influence how many clonotypes donors shared.

The clonotype was recovered from a man younger than 30 in good health. The source material was memory CD4+ T cells sorted from blood. Subset defined: CD45RA-negative fraction.

The CDR3 DNA reads as TGTGCCAGCACCGGGGACAGACCGTATCAGCCCCAGCATTTT. This encodes CASTGDRPYQPQHF. The chain joins TRBV6-6 to TRBJ1-5; 7 bases line up with TRBD1. The CDR3 runs 14 residues. V was pared by 7 bases and J by 5 bases, with 8 bases of the junction left unmatched. Germline V gene data show CDR1 as MNHNY and CDR2 as SVGAGI (reference sequence).